One sample yielded the 28 T cell receptor beta chains listed below, sequenced in a study of T cells after yellow fever vaccination. In TCRdb, the 5' RACE reads were re-called with MiXCR into one record per CDR3 protein. The sample includes about 580,000 distinct CDR3 sequences, about a sixth of them seen just once. Source: PBMCs, taken 5 to 6 days after the first yellow fever vaccination. The receptors here all came from a man aged 18 to 30 who received the YFV17D yellow fever vaccine.

This chain links TRBV12-3 or TRBV12-4 with TRBJ1-5; D gene uncertain. Trimming pared 6 bases from V and 5 bases from J, leaving 14 bases between. The CDR3 spans 14 residues. In DNA, the CDR3 is TGTGCCAGCAGATCTGGCCGAAGGGATCAGCCCCAGCATTTT. Amino acids: CASRSGRRDQPQHF.

This clonotype was counted a few times. This rearrangement joins TRBV24-1 to TRBJ2-3; D is possibly TRBD1 (6 bases). Germline assignment: CDR1 KGHDR and CDR2 SFDVKD. The CDR3 loop spans 13 amino acids. V was shortened by 6 bases and J by 7 bases, with 13 bases between the two germline ends. The CDR3 protein is CATSRAGENTQYF. CDR3 bases: TGTGCCACCAGTCGGGCAGGGGAGAATACGCAGTATTTT.

There are many counts of this clonotype. One end of the junction does not line up with germline, which may come from a read error. This chain joins TRBV5-1 and TRBJ1-1; 7 bases line up with TRBD1. The CDR3 extends over 14 amino acids. Germline CDR1 and CDR2: SGHRS and YFSETQ. The CDR3 DNA sequence: TGTGCCAGCAGCTTGCGGACAGGGAACACTGAAGCTTTCTTT. Translation gives CASSLRTGNTEAFF.

The rearrangement uses TRBV6-2 or TRBV6-3 and TRBJ2-5; D might be TRBD1 (7 bases). This CDR3 spans 12 amino acids. Trimming removed 8 bases from V and 5 bases from J, with 12 bases in between. CDR1 and CDR2 (germline): MNHEY, SVGEGT. This CDR3 is CASWRGLETQYF. Written as DNA, the CDR3 is TGTGCCAGCTGGAGGGGGCTTGAGACCCAGTACTTC.

The V gene is TRBV9, the J gene TRBJ2-5; D is unclear. Per germline, CDR1 SGDLS and CDR2 YYNGEE. Trimming cost V 9 bases and J 2 bases, with 14 bases left between them. The CDR3 runs 13 residues. This CDR3 is CATSRAEQETQYF. The DNA for the CDR3 is TGTGCCACCTCCCGGGCAGAACAAGAGACCCAGTACTTC. Full variable domain (outside the CDR3, taken from reference TRBV9 and TRBJ2-5): DSGVTQTPKHLITATGQRVTLRCSPRSGDLSVYWYQQSLDQGLQFLIQYYNGEERAKGNILERFSAQQFPDLHSELNLSSLELGDSALYFCATSRAEQETQYFGPGTRLLVL.

This clonotype was seen more than once but under ten times. The chain recombines TRBV5-1 with TRBJ2-5; 9 nucleotides align to TRBD1. V was pared by 2 bases and J by 5 bases, with 10 bases of the junction left unmatched. CDR3 length: 16 residues. Germline lookup yields CDR1 SGHRS and CDR2 YFSETQ. CDR3 residues: CASSFLPGQGEETQYF. DNA of the CDR3: TGCGCCAGCAGCTTCCTCCCGGGACAGGGAGAGGAGACCCAGTACTTC.

The chain has TRBV25-1 and TRBJ1-4; D is unclear. V gave up 0 bases and J gave up 10 bases, with 9 bases separating them. The CDR3 runs 13 residues. Germline V gives CDR1 MGHDK, CDR2 SYGVNS. The DNA of the CDR3 is TGTGCCAGCAGTGAATACCGCCCCGGAAAACTGTTTTTT. Encoded protein: CASSEYRPGKLFF. Filled out from reference TRBV25-1 and TRBJ1-4, the complete variable domain reads EADIYQTPRYLVIGTGKKITLECSQTMGHDKMYWYQQDPGMELHLIHYSYGVNSTEKGDLSSESTVSRIRTEHFPLTLESARPSHTSQYLCASSEYRPGKLFFGSGTQLSVL.

This clonotype was found many times. CDR3 coding DNA: TGTGCCAGCAACACAAGAGGAGCTAACTATGGCTACACCTTC. Translating gives CASNTRGANYGYTF. The V gene is TRBV12-3 or TRBV12-4, the J gene TRBJ1-2; D call uncertain. The CDR3 is 14 amino acids. With 7 bases removed from V and 0 bases from J, the gap between germline ends came to 12 bases.

This clonotype was found a few times. The chain is built from TRBV24-1 and TRBJ2-4; D might be TRBD1 (7 bases). The CDR3 length is 16 residues. Germline lookup yields CDR1 KGHDR and CDR2 SFDVKD. Deletions cut 5 bases from V and 8 bases from J, with 21 bases between. The CDR3 region is CATSVRQGGLMDIQYF. CDR3 nucleotides: TGTGCCACCAGTGTCCGGCAGGGGGGTTTAATGGACATTCAGTACTTC.

The CDR3 reads CASSADTGHNYGYTF. DNA for the CDR3: TGTGCCAGCTCTGCCGATACGGGCCACAACTATGGCTACACCTTC. The chain links TRBV18 to TRBJ1-2; D uncertain. The germline V and J ends were trimmed by 6 bases and 2 bases, with 16 bases remaining between them. This CDR3 spans 15 amino acids. Germline loops: CDR1 KGHSH, CDR2 LQKENI.

This clonotype has ten or more counts. The chain links TRBV12-3 or TRBV12-4 to TRBJ2-1; TRBD2 is a possible D gene (6 bases). CDR3 length: 13 amino acids. V was trimmed by 5 bases and J by 4 bases, leaving 9 bases between them. The CDR3 nucleotides are TGTGCCAGCAGTGCCCGGGGGTACAATGAGCAGTTCTTC. Its translation is CASSARGYNEQFF.

A few counts support this clonotype. This sequence joins TRBV20-1 and TRBJ2-3, with D perhaps TRBD1 or TRBD2 (5 bases each). Germline loops: CDR1 DFQATT, CDR2 SNEGSKA (reference sequence). The CDR3 is 15 amino acids. V was clipped by 6 bases and J by 0 bases, with 16 bases between them. The CDR3 protein is CSARGPGRSTDTQYF. The CDR3 coding sequence is TGCAGTGCCCGAGGTCCGGGACGCAGCACAGATACGCAGTATTTT.

CDR3 DNA sequence: TGTGCCAGCACCTATGGACGCCTAGAGACCCAGTACTTC. Protein sequence: CASTYGRLETQYF. This rearrangement joins TRBV2 to TRBJ2-5; D is uncertain. The V and J ends lost 7 bases and 4 bases respectively, with 13 bases between them. The CDR3 runs 13 residues. Germline CDR1 is SNHLY and CDR2 is FYNNEI.

The chain is built from TRBV7-9 and TRBJ2-3; 12 bases are a match to TRBD1. The CDR3 extends over 17 amino acids. V was pared by 5 bases and J by 4 bases, with 10 bases of the junction left unmatched. Germline assignment: CDR1 SEHNR and CDR2 FQNEAQ (reference sequence). The CDR3 region has the DNA TGTGCCAGCAGCGGAATGGACGGGACAGGGGGCGCAGATACGCAGTATTTT. It specifies CASSGMDGTGGADTQYF. Complete variable domain (other parts from reference TRBV7-9 and TRBJ2-3): DTGVSQNPRHKITKRGQNVTFRCDPISEHNRLYWYRQTLGQGPEFLTYFQNEAQLEKSRLLSDRFSAERPKGSFSTLEIQRTEQGDSAMYLCASSGMDGTGGADTQYFGPGTRLTVL.

V gene TRBV3-1 combines with J gene TRBJ1-1; D is possibly TRBD1 (6 bases). The CDR3 runs 13 residues. V lost 4 bases and J lost 10, with 16 bases in between. Germline CDR1 is LGHDT and CDR2 is YNNKEL (reference sequence). The CDR3 DNA is TGTGCCAGCAGCCGGCGGGGGGCAAACCGAGCTTTCTTT. This codes for CASSRRGANRAFF. The full variable domain, its missing parts supplied by reference TRBV3-1 and TRBJ1-1, is DTAVSQTPKYLVTQMGNDKSIKCEQNLGHDTMYWYKQDSKKFLKIMFSYNNKELIINETVPNRFSPKSPDKAHLNLHINSLELGDSAVYFCASSRRGANRAFFGQGTRLTVV.

This rearrangement joins TRBV3-1 to TRBJ2-3, with a tentative D call TRBD1 (7 bases). Germline values: CDR1 LGHDT, CDR2 YNNKEL (reference sequence). V dropped 3 bases and J dropped 3 bases, with 16 bases sitting between them. The CDR3 totals 16 residues. The CDR3 loop reads CASSQSLAGGTDTQYF. Written as DNA, the CDR3 is TGTGCCAGCAGCCAGTCTCTGGCAGGGGGGACAGATACGCAGTATTTT.

This clonotype showed up just a few times. The chain recombines TRBV4-3 with TRBJ1-2; D uncertain. V was shortened by 3 bases and J by 0 bases, with 5 bases between the two germline ends. The CDR3 sequence is 13 residues long. The germline V gene encodes CDR1 LGHNA and CDR2 YSLEER. The CDR3 coding sequence is TGCGCCAGCAGCCAGACAACTAACTATGGCTACACCTTC. This gives the protein CASSQTTNYGYTF.

This clonotype was detected a few times. V usage is TRBV7-8 and J usage is TRBJ2-3; the match to TRBD2 covers 13 bases. V was pared by 5 bases and J by 4 bases, with 0 bases of the junction left unmatched. Per germline, CDR1 SGHVS and CDR2 FQNEAQ. The CDR3 totals 14 residues. Here the CDR3 DNA reads TGTGCCAGCAGCACTAGCGGGGGGGCAGATACGCAGTATTTT. This translates into CASSTSGGADTQYF.

This sequence joins TRBV12-3 or TRBV12-4 and TRBJ1-5; weak D call: TRBD1 (5 bases). This CDR3 comprises 14 residues. Trimming pared 5 bases from V and 2 bases from J, leaving 10 bases between. CDR3 coding DNA: TGTGCCAGCAGTCCGGCCAGGGGCAATCAGCCCCAGCATTTT. Encoded protein: CASSPARGNQPQHF.

V gene TRBV20-1 combines with J gene TRBJ2-5, with TRBD2 matching over 9 bases. There are 14 residues in the CDR3. Germline lookup yields CDR1 DFQATT and CDR2 SNEGSKA (reference sequence). V lost 3 bases, J lost 3 bases, and 5 bases stayed unmatched. The CDR3 is CSASASGDEETQYF. DNA of the CDR3: TGCAGTGCTAGTGCTAGCGGGGACGAAGAGACCCAGTACTTC.

This clonotype has a handful of counts. The J gene is TRBJ1-5, the V gene TRBV20-1; 7 nucleotides align to TRBD1. The junction had 8 bases not matched to a gene; V was cut back by 5 bases and J by 7 bases. Germline assignment: CDR1 DFQATT and CDR2 SNEGSKA (reference sequence). This CDR3 has 13 residues. The CDR3: CSAGNRGEQPQHF. CDR3 DNA: TGCAGTGCTGGAAACAGGGGCGAACAGCCCCAGCATTTT.

This clonotype was counted only a few times. This CDR3 is CASSQEVGVPGEQYF. The CDR3 coding sequence is TGTGCCAGCAGCCAAGAGGTGGGGGTCCCGGGCGAGCAGTACTTC. The chain links TRBV4-2 to TRBJ2-7; the D call may be TRBD1 or TRBD2 (5 bases each). The V end lost 0 bases, the J end lost 6 bases, and 15 bases lay between the germline ends. This CDR3 region has 15 residues. Looked up from germline, CDR1 is LGHNA and CDR2 is YNFKEQ.

This clonotype was observed a handful of times. The rearrangement links TRBV9 to TRBJ1-1, with TRBD1 as a possible D gene (5 bases). Germline CDR1 is SGDLS and CDR2 is YYNGEE. The V end was cut by 0 bases, the J end by 11 bases, with 14 bases between. There are 13 residues in the CDR3. CDR3 bases: TGTGCCAGCAGCGTAGCTCCGGGGGTAGAGGCTTTCTTT. Translating it yields CASSVAPGVEAFF.

This clonotype was seen more than once but under ten times. V usage is TRBV6-5 and J usage is TRBJ1-6, with 9 bases that match TRBD1. Germline V gene sequence: CDR1 MNHEY, CDR2 SVGAGI. The V gene end was trimmed by 2 bases and the J gene end by 7 bases; junction bases not matched to a gene: 6. The CDR3 is 16 residues long. Here the CDR3 reads CASSYMVQGANSPLHF. The CDR3 DNA is TGTGCCAGCAGTTACATGGTACAGGGGGCAAATTCACCCCTCCACTTT.

This chain links TRBV5-1 with TRBJ2-5; D possibly corresponds to TRBD1 (6 bases). The germline gives CDR1 SGHRS, CDR2 YFSETQ. V lost 2 bases to trimming and J lost 3 bases, with 11 bases between them. This CDR3 comprises 14 residues. CDR3 DNA: TGCGCCAGCAGCTTACAGGGATCGGAAGAGACCCAGTACTTC. It specifies CASSLQGSEETQYF. Combining the CDR3 with reference TRBV5-1 and TRBJ2-5 gives the whole variable domain KAGVTQTPRYLIKTRGQQVTLSCSPISGHRSVSWYQQTPGQGLQFLFEYFSETQRNKGNFPGRFSGRQFSNSRSEMNVSTLELGDSALYLCASSLQGSEETQYFGPGTRLLVL.

J is TRBJ2-7 and V is TRBV20-1; 10 bases map to TRBD1. This CDR3 region has 14 residues. The germline V gene encodes CDR1 DFQATT and CDR2 SNEGSKA (reference sequence). Trimming removed 1 base from V and 4 bases from J; junction bases left unmatched: 4. CDR3 nucleotide sequence: TGCAGTGCTAGAGTCTTGGGACAGGGGTACGAGCAGTACTTC. Translation gives CSARVLGQGYEQYF.

The rearrangement links TRBV3-1 to TRBJ2-5; 12 bases map to TRBD2. Germline V lookup: CDR1 LGHDT, CDR2 YNNKEL (reference sequence). CDR3 size: 15 residues. V was pared by 11 bases and J by 5 bases, with 12 bases of the junction left unmatched. The CDR3 DNA reads TGTGCCTGCTGCCAAGGACTAGCGGGAAGGGAGACCCAGTACTTC. Protein product: CACCQGLAGRETQYF.

The gene calls are TRBV7-2 and TRBJ1-2; D is undetermined. The V and J ends lost 5 bases and 4 bases respectively, with 8 bases between them. The V gene's germline CDR1 is SGHTA and CDR2 FQGNSA. CDR3 length equals 12 residues. CDR3: CASSPPPYGYTF. CDR3 coding DNA: TGTGCCAGCAGCCCACCCCCCTATGGCTACACCTTC. The complete variable domain, with remaining parts taken from reference TRBV7-2 and TRBJ1-2, reads GAGVSQSPSNKVTEKGKDVELRCDPISGHTALYWYRQSLGQGLEFLIYFQGNSAPDKSGLPSDRFSAERTGGSVSTLTIQRTQQEDSAVYLCASSPPPYGYTFGSGTRLTVV.